This T cell receptor (beta chain) comes out of a study of cytomegalovirus exposure and HLA in healthy donors. Across the whole study: Caucasian-associated ancestry cluster membership applied to under 85% of approximately 420 genotyped donors.

The PCR used 60 Vbeta and 13 Jbeta primers. The table came from immunoSEQ multiplex PCR; TCRdb's copy has only in-frame clones and leaves some out. The data show approximately 170,000 clones, roughly 65% seen once. The study's findings and limits: Across donors, sequencing depth was assumed by presence/absence analyses to be roughly uniform. Later analysis placed DRB1 highest and HLA-C lowest in TCR association rates, which differed by HLA locus.

This clone was seen a few times. Its antigen is currently unknown. This CDR3 is 14 amino acids long. CDR1 is GTSNPN, CDR2 SVGIG, per germline (reference sequence). V lost 2 bases to trimming and J lost 7 bases, with 15 bases between them. Sequenced material: PBMCs. The source is a woman younger than 35 in good health and CMV-seropositive. This chain connects TRBV30 to TRBJ2-1; possibly TRBD1 for D (7 bases). CDR3 sequence reads: CAWSRGQAGNEQFF. In DNA, the CDR3 is TGTGCCTGGAGTCGTGGACAGGCGGGGAATGAGCAGTTCTTC.